This T cell receptor beta chain was sequenced during a study of Tregs in tolerant kidney transplant recipients. Data came from immunoSEQ multiplex PCR; TCRdb stores just in-frame clones and leaves some out. The sample has 75,000 to 85,000 clones, about 91% seen once. This CDR3 contains 13 residues. V gave up 6 bases and J gave up 5 bases, with 11 bases separating them. Per the germline V gene, CDR1 is KGHSH and CDR2 is LQKENI. This receptor was obtained from a human donor who received a combined kidney and bone marrow transplant. This material consisted of Tregs from blood, taken before the transplant. This chain links TRBV18 with TRBJ1-5; possible D gene TRBD1, 5 bases. The CDR3 sequence is CASSFTGDQPQHF. The CDR3 nucleotides read TGTGCCAGCTCTTTCACGGGGGATCAGCCCCAGCATTTT.